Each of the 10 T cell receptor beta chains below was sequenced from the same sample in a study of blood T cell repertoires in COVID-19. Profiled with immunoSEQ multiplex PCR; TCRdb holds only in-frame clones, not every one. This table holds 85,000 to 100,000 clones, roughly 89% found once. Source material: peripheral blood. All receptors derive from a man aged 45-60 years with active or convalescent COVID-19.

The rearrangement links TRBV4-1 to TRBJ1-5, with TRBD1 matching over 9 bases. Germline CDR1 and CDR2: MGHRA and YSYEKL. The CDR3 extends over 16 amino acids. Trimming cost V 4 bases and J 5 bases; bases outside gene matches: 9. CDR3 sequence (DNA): TGCGCCAGCAGCCCGGCCGGGACAGGGTATGATCAGCCCCAGCATTTT. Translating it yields CASSPAGTGYDQPQHF.

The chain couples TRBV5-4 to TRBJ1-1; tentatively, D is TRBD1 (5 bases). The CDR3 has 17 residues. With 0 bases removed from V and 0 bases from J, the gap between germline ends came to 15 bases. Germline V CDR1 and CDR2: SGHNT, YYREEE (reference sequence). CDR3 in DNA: TGTGCCAGCAGCTTGGGCGGGGGGGTAAGCATGAACACTGAAGCTTTCTTT. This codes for CASSLGGGVSMNTEAFF.

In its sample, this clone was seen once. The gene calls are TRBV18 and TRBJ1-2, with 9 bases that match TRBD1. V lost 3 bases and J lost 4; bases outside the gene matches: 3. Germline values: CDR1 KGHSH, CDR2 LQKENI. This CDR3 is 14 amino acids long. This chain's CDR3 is CASSPTGGIYGYTF. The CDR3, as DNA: TGTGCCAGCTCACCCACAGGGGGCATCTATGGCTACACCTTC.

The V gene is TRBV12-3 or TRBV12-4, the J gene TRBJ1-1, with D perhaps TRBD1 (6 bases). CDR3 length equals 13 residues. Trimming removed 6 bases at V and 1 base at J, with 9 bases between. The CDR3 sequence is CASRQGENTEAFF. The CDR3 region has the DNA TGTGCCAGCAGACAGGGTGAGAACACTGAAGCTTTCTTT.

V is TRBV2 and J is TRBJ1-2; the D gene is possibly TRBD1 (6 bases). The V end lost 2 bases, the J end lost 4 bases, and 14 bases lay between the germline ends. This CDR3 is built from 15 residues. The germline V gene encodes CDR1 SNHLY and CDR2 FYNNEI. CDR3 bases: TGTGCCAGCAGTGAAAGCGCAGGGGTCGGCTATGGCTACACCTTC. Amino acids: CASSESAGVGYGYTF.

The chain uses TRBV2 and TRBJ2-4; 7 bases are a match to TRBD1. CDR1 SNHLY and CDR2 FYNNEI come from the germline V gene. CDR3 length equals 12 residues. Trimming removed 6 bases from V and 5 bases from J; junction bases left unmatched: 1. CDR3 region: CASRGTENIQYF. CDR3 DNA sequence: TGTGCCAGCAGGGGGACAGAAAACATTCAGTACTTC.

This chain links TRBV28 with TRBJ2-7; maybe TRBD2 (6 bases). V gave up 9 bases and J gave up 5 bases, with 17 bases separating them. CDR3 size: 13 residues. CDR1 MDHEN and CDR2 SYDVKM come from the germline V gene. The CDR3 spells CASLSGSFHEQYF. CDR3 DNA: TGTGCCAGTTTATCCGGGAGCTTCCACGAGCAGTACTTC.

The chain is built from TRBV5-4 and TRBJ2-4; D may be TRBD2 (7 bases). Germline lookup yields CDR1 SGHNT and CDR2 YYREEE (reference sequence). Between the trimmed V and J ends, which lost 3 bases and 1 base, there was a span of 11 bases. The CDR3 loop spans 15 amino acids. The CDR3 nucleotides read TGTGCCAGCAGCTCGAAGGGGGGGGCCAAAAACATTCAGTACTTC. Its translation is CASSSKGGAKNIQYF.

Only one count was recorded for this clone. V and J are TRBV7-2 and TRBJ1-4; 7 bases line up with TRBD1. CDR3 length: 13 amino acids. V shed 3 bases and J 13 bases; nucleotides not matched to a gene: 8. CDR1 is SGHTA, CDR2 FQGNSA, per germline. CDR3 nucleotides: TGTGCCAGCAGCTTTAAGACAGGGAATCGACTGTTTTTT. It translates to CASSFKTGNRLFF.

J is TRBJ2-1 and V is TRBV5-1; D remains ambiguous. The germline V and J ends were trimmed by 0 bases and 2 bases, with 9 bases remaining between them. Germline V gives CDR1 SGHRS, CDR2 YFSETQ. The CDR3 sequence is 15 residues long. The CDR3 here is CASSLGAGTYNEQFF. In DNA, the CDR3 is TGCGCCAGCAGCTTGGGGGCAGGAACCTACAATGAGCAGTTCTTC. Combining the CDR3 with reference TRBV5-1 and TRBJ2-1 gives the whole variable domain KAGVTQTPRYLIKTRGQQVTLSCSPISGHRSVSWYQQTPGQGLQFLFEYFSETQRNKGNFPGRFSGRQFSNSRSEMNVSTLELGDSALYLCASSLGAGTYNEQFFGPGTRLTVL.